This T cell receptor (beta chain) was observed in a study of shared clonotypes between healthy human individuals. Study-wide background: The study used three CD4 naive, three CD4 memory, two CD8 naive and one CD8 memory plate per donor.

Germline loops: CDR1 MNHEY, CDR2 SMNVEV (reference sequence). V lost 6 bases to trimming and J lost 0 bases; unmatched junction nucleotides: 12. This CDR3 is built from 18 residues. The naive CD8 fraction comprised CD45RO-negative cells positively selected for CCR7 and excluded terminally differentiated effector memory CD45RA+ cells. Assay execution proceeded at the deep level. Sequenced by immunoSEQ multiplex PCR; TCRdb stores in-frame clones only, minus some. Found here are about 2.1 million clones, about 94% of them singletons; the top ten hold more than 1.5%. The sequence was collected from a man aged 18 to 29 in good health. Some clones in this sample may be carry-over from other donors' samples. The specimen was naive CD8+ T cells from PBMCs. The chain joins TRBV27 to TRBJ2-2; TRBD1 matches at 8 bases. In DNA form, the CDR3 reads TGTGCCAGCAGCCTACGTAGCCTGACAGGGGCGAACACCGGGGAGCTGTTTTTT. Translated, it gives CASSLRSLTGANTGELFF.